This TCR beta chain originates from a study of CD8 T cells in Susac syndrome. Sequencing of TCR beta was undertaken in CD8+ and CD4+ T cells derived from blood. TEMRA cells were FACS-enriched, while CD8+ and CD4+ T cells were negatively isolated. Turning to this clonotype: The antigen is undetermined.

Trimming left V 4 bases short and J 0 bases short, with 7 bases between. Germline V CDR1 and CDR2: SQVTM, ANQGSEA. This CDR3 has 13 amino acids. General study results and limits: In its TCR sequencing and HLA analysis, the study acknowledged that the number of individuals was relatively small.

The authors reverse transcribed roughly 0.5 to 1 ug RNA with random hexamers. Coverage of TCR beta CDR3 amplification by immunoSEQ multiplex PCR extended to 54 Vbeta and 13 Jbeta. Each CDR3 protein gets one entry after TCRdb re-called the immunoSEQ multiplex PCR reads with MiXCR. Of about 150,000 distinct CDR3 sequences in the sample, approximately 93% are singletons; the top ten hold about 0.076%. J is TRBJ1-5 and V is TRBV29-1; D may be TRBD1 (5 bases). Source material: CD4+ T cells from PBMCs. This TCR came from a human donor in good health. CDR3 amino acids: CSVGTNSNQPQHF. CDR3 sequence (DNA): TGCAGCGTTGGGACAAATAGCAATCAGCCCCAGCATTTT.